These T cell receptor beta chains were read from a single sample in a study of blood T cell repertoires in COVID-19. Assay used: immunoSEQ multiplex PCR; TCRdb lists only in-frame clones, some missing. The table lists some 70,000 clones, approximately 85% of them singletons. Sequencing was done on a sample of peripheral blood. These receptor sequences come from a man older than 75 with acute or convalescent COVID-19. CDR3s include the opening cysteine and the closing phenylalanine or tryptophan. A D gene is named only where the DNA matches it firmly. Clone sizes are given selectively: once, few, many, or a class where the clone is expanded.

j_call,v_call,d_call,clone_size,cdr3_nt,cdr3_aa
TRBJ2-5,TRBV29-1,TRBD2,-,TGCAGCGTTGCCTTCGGCGGGAGGTCTCAAGAGACCCAGTACTTC,CSVAFGGRSQETQYF
TRBJ2-1,TRBV6-5,-,-,TGTGCCAGCAGTTACTCGAGTGGTAATGAGCAGTTCTTC,CASSYSSGNEQFF
TRBJ2-5,TRBV6-1,TRBD2,-,TGTGCCAGCAGTGAAACGGGACTAGCGGGACCGGGACGAGAGACCCAGTACTTC,CASSETGLAGPGRETQYF
TRBJ1-3,TRBV6-5,TRBD1,-,TGTGCCAGCAGGGGGACAGCGGGAAACACCATATATTTT,CASRGTAGNTIYF
TRBJ2-3,TRBV6-5,-,-,TGTGCCAGCGGCCTCCCCTTTGGCACAGATACGCAGTATTTT,CASGLPFGTDTQYF
TRBJ1-1,TRBV12-3/TRBV12-4,-,-,TGTGCCAGCAGACAGACAGTTAAGAATGAAGCTTTCTTT,CASRQTVKNEAFF
TRBJ1-1,TRBV27,-,-,TGTGCCAGCAGTTTACGGGAAAACACTGAAGCTTTCTTT,CASSLRENTEAFF
TRBJ2-5,TRBV30,TRBD1,-,TGTGCCTGGAGCCCAGGGGGACAGACCCAGTACTTC,CAWSPGGQTQYF
TRBJ1-5,TRBV7-2,-,once,TGTGCCAGCAGCTTCTCCCCGGGGGGGCATCAGCCCCAGCATTTT,CASSFSPGGHQPQHF
TRBJ2-6,TRBV29-1,-,once,TGCAGCGCTCGTCGTTCTGGGGCCAACGTCCTGACTTTC,CSARRSGANVLTF
TRBJ1-3,TRBV4-2,-,-,TGTGCCAGCAGCCAAGTAGGACAGAGCTCTGGAAACACCATATATTTT,CASSQVGQSSGNTIYF
TRBJ1-2,TRBV7-8,-,-,TGTGCCAGCAGCTTGGGGCGAGAAGGTGGCTACACCTTC,CASSLGREGGYTF
TRBJ2-7,TRBV9,TRBD1,-,TGTGCCAGCAGCGGACAGGGATACGAGCAGTACTTC,CASSGQGYEQYF
TRBJ2-1,TRBV5-1,-,-,TGCGCCAGCAGCAGCGCGGGGAATGAGCAGTTCTTC,CASSSAGNEQFF
TRBJ2-5,TRBV18,TRBD2,-,TGTGCCAGCTCACCAAATCCAGCGGGAGCGCTGGGAACCCAGTACTTC,CASSPNPAGALGTQYF
TRBJ1-2,TRBV4-2,-,-,TGTGCCAGCAGCCAGGGTGGGACACCTGTCTATGGCTACACCTTC,CASSQGGTPVYGYTF
TRBJ1-2,TRBV4-2,-,-,TGTGCCAGCAGCCAAGATGGCGCGGGTTTTCCCAACTATGGCTACACCTTC,CASSQDGAGFPNYGYTF
TRBJ2-3,TRBV30,-,-,TGTGCCTGTTCCAGGGACACAGATACGCAGTATTTT,CACSRDTDTQYF
TRBJ1-5,TRBV6-2/TRBV6-3,-,few,TGTGCCAGCAGTTATCCCCCGACAGCCGGCAATCAGCCCCAGCATTTT,CASSYPPTAGNQPQHF
TRBJ2-3,TRBV3-1/TRBV3-2,-,-,TGTGCCAGCAGCCAAACAATGAGGGTTGCGGATACGCAGTATTTT,CASSQTMRVADTQYF
TRBJ2-5,TRBV6-5,TRBD1,once,TGTGCCAGCAGCTCACAGGGGGATGGGGAGACCCAGTACTTC,CASSSQGDGETQYF
TRBJ2-2,TRBV9,TRBD1,once,TGTGCCAGCAGCCCGACCGGGACAGCGAACACCGGGGAGCTGTTTTTT,CASSPTGTANTGELFF
TRBJ2-3,TRBV10-3,TRBD2,-,TGTGCCATCAGTGACCCGGGACTCGGGAGGTACACAGATACGCAGTATTTT,CAISDPGLGRYTDTQYF
TRBJ2-2,TRBV7-2,-,once,TGTGCCAGCAGCTTGCGGCTCATCGGAGAGGGTAACACCGGGGAGCTGTTTTTT,CASSLRLIGEGNTGELFF
TRBJ1-2,TRBV24-1,TRBD1,-,TGTGCCACCAGTTCAGGGGGCGGCTATGGCTACACCTTC,CATSSGGGYGYTF
TRBJ2-7,TRBV29-1,-,-,TGCAGCGTTGGACAGAGCTCCTACGAGCAGTACTTC,CSVGQSSYEQYF
TRBJ2-1,TRBV10-3,TRBD2,-,TGTGCCATCAGGGGGGGGGACGTCAGCTCCTACAATGAGCAGTTCTTC,CAIRGGDVSSYNEQFF
TRBJ2-1,TRBV5-1,-,-,TGCGCCAGCAGCCCGGACTACAGCTCCTACAATGAGCAGTTCTTC,CASSPDYSSYNEQFF
TRBJ2-3,TRBV29-1,-,-,TGCAGCGTTGCCCATGGGGCTAGCACAGATACGCAGTATTTT,CSVAHGASTDTQYF
TRBJ2-5,TRBV11-2,TRBD2,-,TGTGCCAGCAGCTCGGGACTAGAAGAGACCCAGTACTTC,CASSSGLEETQYF
TRBJ2-5,TRBV30,TRBD2,-,TGTGCCTGGAAGGGTTTTAGCGTATCCGGGAGGGGTTGGGAGACCCAGTACTTC,CAWKGFSVSGRGWETQYF
TRBJ1-1,TRBV28,-,-,TGTGCCAGCAGTTTAGGGGGGAGGCGGAACACTGAAGCTTTCTTT,CASSLGGRRNTEAFF
TRBJ2-3,TRBV2,-,-,TGTGCCAGCTCTAAAGGGGCCCCCTCTAGCACAGATACGCAGTATTTT,CASSKGAPSSTDTQYF
TRBJ2-1,TRBV19,TRBD2,-,TGTGCCAGTAGATGGGGACTAGCGGCCAATGAGCAGTTCTTC,CASRWGLAANEQFF
TRBJ2-1,TRBV6-6,TRBD2,-,TGTGCCACCCGGACTAGCGGGAGCGGCTCCTACAATGAGCAGTTCTTC,CATRTSGSGSYNEQFF
TRBJ1-6,TRBV7-9,-,-,TGTGCCAGCGCCCCCAGGAGGGGTGACAATTCACCCCTCCACTTT,CASAPRRGDNSPLHF
TRBJ2-5,TRBV3-1/TRBV3-2,TRBD1,-,TGTGCCAGCAGTATCACCGGGACAGGGGGAAGAGAGACCCAGTACTTC,CASSITGTGGRETQYF
TRBJ1-1,TRBV2,TRBD1,once,TGTGCCAGCAAATCACAGGGGTCGGTGAACACTGAAGCTTTCTTT,CASKSQGSVNTEAFF
TRBJ2-7,TRBV4-2,TRBD1,-,TGTGCCAGCAGCCATGCCACGGGACAGCAATACGAGCAGTACTTC,CASSHATGQQYEQYF
TRBJ1-5,TRBV6-5,-,-,TGTGCCAGCAGTTACTCGCCCAGGGTCAATCAGCCCCAGCATTTT,CASSYSPRVNQPQHF
TRBJ2-7,TRBV5-1,TRBD1,-,TGCGCCAGCAGCCCTTACCTCTCAGGGGGATCGGCAGACGAGCAGTACTTC,CASSPYLSGGSADEQYF
TRBJ2-2,TRBV10-2,TRBD2,-,TGCGCCAGCACCGGGACTAGCGGGAGCGCCACCGGGGAGCTGTTTTTT,CASTGTSGSATGELFF
TRBJ2-7,TRBV6-6,TRBD1,-,TGTGCCAGCAGGGGACAGGTATACGAGCAGTACTTC,CASRGQVYEQYF
TRBJ1-2,TRBV4-3,-,-,TGCGCCAGCAGCCGGATACAGGGATCTGACTATGGCTACACCTTC,CASSRIQGSDYGYTF
TRBJ1-6,TRBV10-1,-,-,TGCGCCAGCAGACAGGGAGACACTTCACCCCTCCACTTT,CASRQGDTSPLHF
TRBJ1-5,TRBV7-2,-,-,TGTGCCAGCAGCTTAACAATCCCGACGGGGGGGCAGCCCCAGCATTTT,CASSLTIPTGGQPQHF
TRBJ1-3,TRBV10-3,-,-,TGTGCCATCGGTGGACAGCGGGACACCATATATTTT,CAIGGQRDTIYF
TRBJ1-5,TRBV2,TRBD1,-,TGTGCCAGCAGTCTCGGACAGGGCAATCAGCCCCAGCATTTT,CASSLGQGNQPQHF
TRBJ2-7,TRBV18,TRBD2,once,TGTGCCAGCTCACCACCGACGGGAGGATCCGCCGAGCAGTACTTC,CASSPPTGGSAEQYF
TRBJ2-7,TRBV3-1/TRBV3-2,-,-,TGTGCCAGCAGCCCGCGGACTCTTCCCTACGAGCAGTACTTC,CASSPRTLPYEQYF
TRBJ2-7,TRBV10-3,-,-,TGTGCCATCGGGAAAGAGACGGGCGGGGAGCAGTACTTC,CAIGKETGGEQYF
TRBJ2-3,TRBV27,-,-,TGTGCCAGCAGTCTAGAACGCACAGATACGCAGTATTTT,CASSLERTDTQYF
TRBJ1-5,TRBV19,-,-,TGTGCCAGTAGTATGAGGTCAGGGCCCTTGCGCAATCAGCCCCAGCATTTT,CASSMRSGPLRNQPQHF
TRBJ1-1,TRBV12-5,-,-,TGTGCTAGTGGTCCTCAGTCCCGATACCCTGAAGCTTTCTTT,CASGPQSRYPEAFF
TRBJ2-3,TRBV5-1,-,once,TGCGCCAGCAGCTTCTTCGCAGATACGCAGTATTTT,CASSFFADTQYF
TRBJ2-2,TRBV7-9,TRBD2,-,TGTGCCAGCAGCCCGACTAGCGCGAACACCGGGGAGCTGTTTTTT,CASSPTSANTGELFF
TRBJ2-1,TRBV10-2,TRBD1,-,TGCGCCAGCAGTGAGTCCCGACAGGGCCCATACAATGAGCAGTTCTTC,CASSESRQGPYNEQFF
TRBJ2-3,TRBV7-2,TRBD2,-,TGTGCCAGCAGCCCGAGAGGGACTAGCGGGAGGCTGGGCACAGATACGCAGTATTTT,CASSPRGTSGRLGTDTQYF
TRBJ2-1,TRBV7-2,-,-,TGTGCCAGCAGCCCGTACAATGAGCAGTTCTTC,CASSPYNEQFF